This is a list of T cell receptor beta chains from one sample in a study of cytomegalovirus exposure and HLA in healthy donors. Sequenced by immunoSEQ multiplex PCR; TCRdb stores in-frame clones only, minus some. The sample consists of approximately 150,000 clones, around four fifths of them appearing once. Sequenced input: PBMCs. Receptors originate from a young man in good health and CMV-seronegative. The CDR3 runs from the conserved cysteine through the conserved F or W. Fields, in order: D gene, clone size, V gene, J gene, CDR3 DNA, CDR3 protein. A D gene is named only where the DNA matches it firmly. Size values are once, few and many counts, or a class for expanded clones, and some rows have none.

>TRBD1|-|TRBV11-2|TRBJ1-2
TGTGCCAGCAGCTTATCGGGGACAGACCTGTATGGCTACACCTTC
CASSLSGTDLYGYTF
>-|-|TRBV2|TRBJ2-7
TGTGCCAGCAGGTGGCAGGGCTACTACGAGCAGTACTTC
CASRWQGYYEQYF
>-|-|TRBV6-6|TRBJ2-5
TGTGCCAGCAGTTACACCCCGGGACAAGAGACCCAGTACTTC
CASSYTPGQETQYF
>TRBD2|-|TRBV5-1|TRBJ2-1
TGCGCCAGCAGCTTGGAGACGGGAGGGCCAGATGAGCAGTTCTTC
CASSLETGGPDEQFF
>TRBD1|-|TRBV6-1|TRBJ2-2
TGTGCCACCCCGAGGGGGCCCATCGGGGAGCTGTTTTTT
CATPRGPIGELFF
>-|-|TRBV5-6|TRBJ2-7
TGTGCCAGCAGCCCGGGACCTAGCGCCGACGAGCAGTACTTC
CASSPGPSADEQYF
>-|once|TRBV7-4|TRBJ2-7
TGTGCCAGCAGCTTACAGAAGCCAGCGGGTCTACCTTACGGGCAGTACTTC
CASSLQKPAGLPYGQYF
>TRBD1|-|TRBV7-9|TRBJ2-2
TGTGCCAGCAGGGCCGGGACAGCGAACACCGGGGAGCTGTTTTTT
CASRAGTANTGELFF
>-|-|TRBV23-1|TRBJ1-3
TGCGCCAGCAGTCCAAGGGTCGCGGGGAAACCTATCTCTGGAAACACCATATATTTT
CASSPRVAGKPISGNTIYF
>TRBD1|-|TRBV15|TRBJ2-7
TGTGCCACCAGCAGAGACAGGGGGCCCTGGGAGCAGTACTTC
CATSRDRGPWEQYF
>-|once|TRBV28|TRBJ1-5
TGTGCCAGCAGTCCCCGGGGATATAGCAATCAGCCCCAGCATTTT
CASSPRGYSNQPQHF
>TRBD1|-|TRBV5-1|TRBJ2-7
TGCGCCAGCAGCTTGCGGCCGGGACAGGGGGCCCACGAGCAGTACTTC
CASSLRPGQGAHEQYF
>-|-|TRBV28|TRBJ1-4
TGTGCCAGCAGTTTCCCGAGTATTGGTGAAAAACTGTTTTTT
CASSFPSIGEKLFF
>TRBD2|-|TRBV25-1|TRBJ2-7
TGTGCCACCCGGACTAGCGGGAGTTCCGAGCAGTACTTC
CATRTSGSSEQYF
>TRBD1|-|TRBV7-9|TRBJ1-4
TGTGCCAGCAGCTTGCCGCAGGGGGCAGGGACTAATGAAAAACTGTTTTTT
CASSLPQGAGTNEKLFF
>TRBD1|-|TRBV28|TRBJ2-2
TGTGCCAGCCGTGGGACAGGGAGTGCCGGGGAGCTGTTTTTT
CASRGTGSAGELFF
>-|-|TRBV28|TRBJ2-7
TGTGCCAGCAGTTTATTCGGCTCCTACGAGCAGTACTTC
CASSLFGSYEQYF
>TRBD2|-|TRBV30|TRBJ2-3
TGTGCCTGGACCCGAAGCGGGGCGAGCACAGATACGCAGTATTTT
CAWTRSGASTDTQYF
>-|once|TRBV19|TRBJ1-1
TGTGCCAGTACGCCCGGGGTGGGCACTGAAGCTTTCTTT
CASTPGVGTEAFF
>-|-|TRBV18|TRBJ2-1
TGTGCCAGCTCACCACTCGAGGGAGTTGAGCAGTTCTTC
CASSPLEGVEQFF
>-|once|TRBV14|TRBJ1-1
TGTGCCAGCACGTTTTTGGCCGTAAACATGAACACTGAAGCTTTCTTT
CASTFLAVNMNTEAFF
>TRBD2|-|TRBV7-2|TRBJ2-2
TGTGCCAGCAGCTTGCTAGCGGGGGGCACCGGGGAGCTGTTTTTT
CASSLLAGGTGELFF
>-|few|TRBV7-4|TRBJ1-3
TGTGCCAGCAGCTCAACCTACGGAGACACCATATATTTT
CASSSTYGDTIYF
>TRBD2|-|TRBV5-4|TRBJ2-5
TGTGCCAGCAGCTTGGTAGCGGGAACAGAGACCCAGTACTTC
CASSLVAGTETQYF
>TRBD2|few|TRBV4-1|TRBJ2-5
TGCGCCAGCGGCCGGCGGGGGGGCCGAGAGACCCAGTACTTC
CASGRRGGRETQYF
>TRBD1|-|TRBV30|TRBJ2-2
TGTGCCTGGAGTCCAAGGGGGCGGGACACCGGGGAGCTGTTTTTT
CAWSPRGRDTGELFF
>TRBD2|-|TRBV28|TRBJ2-7
TGTGCCAGCAGTTTATTAGCGGGAACCTACGAGCAGTACTTC
CASSLLAGTYEQYF
>-|-|TRBV28|TRBJ1-6
TGTGCCAGCAGTTTTGAGGGCCCATCCCTCCACTTT
CASSFEGPSLHF
>TRBD2|-|TRBV19|TRBJ2-1
TGTGCCAGTAGTTTCCAGCGGGAGTTTGGAGAGCAGTTCTTC
CASSFQREFGEQFF
>TRBD2|-|TRBV5-1|TRBJ2-1
TGCGCCAGCAGCTTGGATCGGGGGGTCGATGAGCAGTTCTTC
CASSLDRGVDEQFF
>TRBD2|-|TRBV5-1|TRBJ2-2
TGCGCCAGCAGCTTGGAAGCGGGGGCTAACACCGGGGAGCTGTTTTTT
CASSLEAGANTGELFF
>TRBD2|-|TRBV7-2|TRBJ2-5
TGTGCCAGCAGCCCCCGGACTAGGGGAGAGACCCAGTACTTC
CASSPRTRGETQYF
>TRBD1|-|TRBV11-1|TRBJ1-1
TGTGCCAGCACCCGGACAGGGGCGTTGGGCACTGAAGCTTTCTTT
CASTRTGALGTEAFF
>TRBD1|-|TRBV15|TRBJ1-5
TGTGCCACCAGGAGGGACAGTGGGAATCAGCCCCAGCATTTT
CATRRDSGNQPQHF
>-|-|TRBV7-6|TRBJ1-3
TGTGCCAGCAGGTTTGCGGCGGGAAACACCATATATTTT
CASRFAAGNTIYF
>-|few|TRBV4-1|TRBJ2-1
TGCGCCAGCAGCCAAGATAGTTATGAGCAGTTCTTC
CASSQDSYEQFF
>-|-|TRBV30|TRBJ2-1
TGTGCCTTCTATTATGGGGGGGCAGGAGAGCAGTTCTTC
CAFYYGGAGEQFF
>TRBD1|-|TRBV7-8|TRBJ1-2
TGTGCCAGCAGCCCAGGACAGGGGACTAACTATGGCTACACCTTC
CASSPGQGTNYGYTF
>-|-|TRBV4-3|TRBJ1-4
TGCGCCAGCAGCCCGCAGGGCCATGAAAAACTGTTTTTT
CASSPQGHEKLFF
>TRBD2|-|TRBV30|TRBJ2-7
TGTGCCTGGAGTCCCCCTCCTAGCGGCTTTAGCTCCTACGAGCAGTACTTC
CAWSPPPSGFSSYEQYF
>TRBD1|-|TRBV7-8|TRBJ2-1
TGTGCCAGCAGCTTGGGACAGGGGAACCTACCAGGACTAGTAATTTACAGTGAGCAGTTCTTC
CASSLGQGNLPGLVIYSEQFF
>TRBD1|-|TRBV30|TRBJ2-2
TGTGCCTGGAGTGCAAGGGACAGGGCAACCGGCGGGGAGCTGTTTTTT
CAWSARDRATGGELFF
>-|few|TRBV7-9|TRBJ1-1
TGTGCCAGCAGCCCCCTACCGCGGGGGATGGTTAGCGCTGAAGCTTTCTTT
CASSPLPRGMVSAEAFF
>-|-|TRBV29-1|TRBJ2-7
TGCAGCATTCAGCGCGGGGAGGTCTACGAGCAGTACTTC
CSIQRGEVYEQYF
>TRBD1|-|TRBV10-3|TRBJ2-7
TGTGCCATCAATCGACAGGGGGGATACTCCTACGAGCAGTACTTC
CAINRQGGYSYEQYF
>TRBD1|-|TRBV7-2|TRBJ1-5
TGTGCCAGCAGCTTTAGACAGGGCACCCAGCCCCAGCATTTT
CASSFRQGTQPQHF
>-|once|TRBV25-1|TRBJ2-1
TGTGCCAGCAGGACATACAATGAGCAGTTCTTC
CASRTYNEQFF
>-|-|TRBV19|TRBJ2-2
TGTGCCAGTAGCCTACAGGGTCGGGCCGGGGAGCTGTTTTTT
CASSLQGRAGELFF
>TRBD2|-|TRBV7-9|TRBJ2-7
TGTGCCAGCAGTCTAGCGGCCTACGAGCAGTACTTC
CASSLAAYEQYF
>-|-|TRBV4-3|TRBJ2-7
TGCGCCAGCAGCCAAGATTTTGCCGCGGGGGAGCAGTACTTC
CASSQDFAAGEQYF
>TRBD1|-|TRBV7-2|TRBJ2-7
TGTGCCAGCAGCTTACGCCCAGGACAGGCCAACGAGCAGTACTTC
CASSLRPGQANEQYF
>TRBD2|-|TRBV5-1|TRBJ2-1
TGCGCCAGCAGCTGGACCCCCGGGACTAGCTCCTACAATGAGCAGTTCTTC
CASSWTPGTSSYNEQFF
>-|-|TRBV27|TRBJ1-2
TGTGCCAGCAGTTTGTCCGGAGCTTCACCTAACTATGGCTACACCTTC
CASSLSGASPNYGYTF
>TRBD1|-|TRBV19|TRBJ1-2
TGTGCCAGTAGTATACCCCGGACAGGCCATTACTACACCTTC
CASSIPRTGHYYTF
>-|-|TRBV7-6|TRBJ2-3
TGTGCCAGCAGCTTAGATTCGGGTAGCGTTTATACGCAGTATTTT
CASSLDSGSVYTQYF
>-|-|TRBV7-9|TRBJ2-7
TGTGCCAGCAGCTCGACAGTTACCTACGAGCAGTACTTC
CASSSTVTYEQYF
>TRBD1|-|TRBV30|TRBJ2-1
TGTGCCCAACGCGTCCGGGGACAGGGGGCCTACAATGAGCAGTTCTTC
CAQRVRGQGAYNEQFF
>TRBD2|-|TRBV28|TRBJ2-1
TGTGCCAGCAGTTTGAAGGCGGGAGCTACCTACAATGAGCAGTTCTTC
CASSLKAGATYNEQFF
>-|-|TRBV4-1|TRBJ1-1
TGCGCCAGCAGCCAAGGTCGGGACTTCGGTGGCACTGAAGCTTTCTTT
CASSQGRDFGGTEAFF
>TRBD1|-|TRBV2|TRBJ1-2
TGTGCCAGCAGTGATCACAGGGGGAGTTTTTTCGGTTATGGCTACACCTTC
CASSDHRGSFFGYGYTF